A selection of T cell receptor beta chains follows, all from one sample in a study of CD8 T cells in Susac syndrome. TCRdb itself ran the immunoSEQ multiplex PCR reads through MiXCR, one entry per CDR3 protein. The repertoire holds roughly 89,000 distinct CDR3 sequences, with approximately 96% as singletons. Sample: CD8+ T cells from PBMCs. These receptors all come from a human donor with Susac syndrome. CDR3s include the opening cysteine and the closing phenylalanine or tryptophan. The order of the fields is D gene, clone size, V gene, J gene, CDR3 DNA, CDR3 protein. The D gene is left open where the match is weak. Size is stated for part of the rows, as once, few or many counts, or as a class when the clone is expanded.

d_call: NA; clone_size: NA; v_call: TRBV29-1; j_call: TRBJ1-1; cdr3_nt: TGCAGCGTTGCCAGAATGAACACTGAAGCTTTCTTT; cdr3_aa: CSVARMNTEAFF
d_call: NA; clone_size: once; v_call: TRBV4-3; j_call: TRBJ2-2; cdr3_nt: TGCGCCAGCAGCCAAGATAGAAACACCGGGGAGCTGTTTTTT; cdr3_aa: CASSQDRNTGELFF
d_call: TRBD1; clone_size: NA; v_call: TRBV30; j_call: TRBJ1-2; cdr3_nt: TGTGCCTGGGGTGACAGGGACGGCTACACCTTC; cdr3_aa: CAWGDRDGYTF
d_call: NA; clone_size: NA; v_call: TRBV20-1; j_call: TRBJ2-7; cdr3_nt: TGCAGTGCTAGTTCGTGGTCGGGGGAGCAGTACTTC; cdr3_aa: CSASSWSGEQYF
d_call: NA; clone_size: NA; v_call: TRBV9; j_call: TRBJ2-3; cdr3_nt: TGTGCCAGCAGCGTAGAGGGTGTCGGAGATACGCAGTATTTT; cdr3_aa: CASSVEGVGDTQYF
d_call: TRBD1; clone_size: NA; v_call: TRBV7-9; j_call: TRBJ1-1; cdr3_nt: TGTGCCAGCAGCCAGACAGGGGTCTGGGAAGCTTTCTTT; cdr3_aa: CASSQTGVWEAFF
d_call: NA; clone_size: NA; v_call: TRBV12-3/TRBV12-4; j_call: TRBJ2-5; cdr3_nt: TGTGCCAGCATGTCGTTTCTTGGACCCCAAGAGACCCAGTACTTC; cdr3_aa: CASMSFLGPQETQYF
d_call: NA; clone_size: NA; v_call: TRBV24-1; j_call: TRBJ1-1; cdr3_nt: TGTGCCACCAGTGATTCATTGAACACTGAAGCTTTCTTT; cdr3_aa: CATSDSLNTEAFF
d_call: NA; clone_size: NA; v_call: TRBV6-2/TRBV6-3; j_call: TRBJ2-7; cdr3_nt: TGTGCCAGCAGCCCCAGGGGAATCACCTACGAGCAGTACTTC; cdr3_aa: CASSPRGITYEQYF
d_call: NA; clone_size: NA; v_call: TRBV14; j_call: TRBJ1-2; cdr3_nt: TGTGCCAGCAGCCAAGATCCTCGCAGTCGGGATGGCTACACCTTC; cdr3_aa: CASSQDPRSRDGYTF
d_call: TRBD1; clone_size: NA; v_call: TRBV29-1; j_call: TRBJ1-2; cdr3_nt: TGCAGCGTTGAAACCCGACAGGGAACCCAAGGGGCTGGTGGCTACACCTTC; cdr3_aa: CSVETRQGTQGAGGYTF
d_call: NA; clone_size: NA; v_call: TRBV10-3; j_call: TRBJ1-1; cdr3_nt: TGTGCCATCAGTGTCACGGGGACCACTGAAGCTTTCTTT; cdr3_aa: CAISVTGTTEAFF
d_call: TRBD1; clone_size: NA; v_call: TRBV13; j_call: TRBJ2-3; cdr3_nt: TGTGCCAGCAGTTCCGACAGGGGGCTTATGTATTTT; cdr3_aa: CASSSDRGLMYF
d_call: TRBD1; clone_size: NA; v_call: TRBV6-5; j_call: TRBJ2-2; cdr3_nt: TGTGCCAGCAGCTTGGGACAGGGGCGTGGGGAGCTGTTTTTT; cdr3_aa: CASSLGQGRGELFF
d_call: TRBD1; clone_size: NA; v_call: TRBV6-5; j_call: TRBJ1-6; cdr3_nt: TGTGCCAGCAGTTACCCACAGGGGGGACTTCTCAATTCACCCCTCCACTTT; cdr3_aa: CASSYPQGGLLNSPLHF
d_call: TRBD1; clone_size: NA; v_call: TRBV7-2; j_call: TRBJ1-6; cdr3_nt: TGTGCCAGCATCTGGGACAGGGGGGCAGATTCACCCCTCCACTTT; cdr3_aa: CASIWDRGADSPLHF